The TCR beta chain under discussion was sequenced for a study of graft-versus-host responses after intestinal transplantation. Note on this clone: What it binds is not known.

Clones were sequenced by immunoSEQ multiplex PCR, and TCRdb holds only the in-frame ones, with some missing. The data contain tens of thousands of clones, over 90% of them singletons. The clonotype comes from a human donor who was the organ donor for an intestinal transplant. The material sequenced was unstimulated CD4+ T cells sorted from spleen or lymph node cells, taken before transplant.

The CDR3 nucleotides read TGTGCCAGCAGCTCCGGGCGGGGCAATCAGCCCCAGCATTTT. Its protein product is CASSSGRGNQPQHF. The chain links TRBV6-5 to TRBJ1-5; no clear D. Trimming removed 6 bases at V and 2 bases at J, with 11 bases between. This CDR3 comprises 14 residues. Germline-derived CDR1 and CDR2 are MNHEY and SVGAGI.